The clone carrying this T cell receptor beta chain showed up just once. These data are taken from a study of T cell changes during pregnancy in multiple sclerosis. Assay used: immunoSEQ multiplex PCR; TCRdb lists only in-frame clones, some missing. Among tens of thousands of clones listed, 92% were seen once. The V gene's germline CDR1 is SNHLY and CDR2 FYNNEI. The CDR3 runs to 15 residues. Trimming pared 4 bases from V and 3 bases from J, leaving 13 bases between. Sample: peripheral blood, taken before pregnancy. This TCR was recovered from a female donor with multiple sclerosis, enrolled in a pregnancy study. The gene calls are TRBV2 and TRBJ2-1, with D unresolved. The CDR3 loop is CASSVEPSIYNEQFF. In nucleotides, the CDR3 is TGTGCCAGCAGTGTAGAACCCTCGATCTACAATGAGCAGTTCTTC.